Described below is a single T cell receptor (beta chain) sequence and its context. Treatment defined: preoperative locoregional IRX-2 cytokine immunotherapy. The data are from a study of preoperative IRX-2 immunotherapy in early breast cancer. CDR3 length equals 14 residues. From germline, CDR1 is ENHRY and CDR2 SYGVKD. With V trimmed by 0 bases and J by 8 bases, 2 bases remained unmatched. TCRdb's table, derived via immunoSEQ multiplex PCR, lists solely in-frame clones and lacks some. The sample has approximately 100,000 clones; more than 80% are singletons. This chain uses TRBV10-3 with TRBJ2-3; 10 nucleotides line up with TRBD2. The clonotype was recovered from a human donor with breast cancer. Source: tumor tissue, taken after IRX-2 immunotherapy. As DNA, the CDR3 is TGTGCCATCAGTGAGTCGCTAGCGGGAGCTACGCAGTATTTT. It yields the protein CAISESLAGATQYF.